What follows describes a single T cell receptor (beta chain). Its specificity is unknown. The data derive from a study of beta chain features in type 1 diabetes. Expressed TCRB transcripts were sequenced because the entire RNA isolate underwent reverse transcription. Produced via immunoSEQ multiplex PCR; TCRdb's table is partial and in-frame only. The profile shows hundreds of thousands of clones, roughly a sixth of them singletons. The study, taken as a whole, reports: Patients with type 1 diabetes carried fewer insertions and had more deletions at their VDJ junctions.

CD4+ naive, central memory, regulatory and stem cell-like memory subsets were isolated by sorting on CD45RO/CCR7/CD25/CD127/CD95/CD27. Sorting gave populations that all exceeded 95% purity. V shed 4 bases, J shed 5 bases, and the junction held 4 bases outside the gene matches. CDR1 SGHRS and CDR2 YFSETQ come from the germline V gene. The CDR3 covers 14 residues. This chain uses TRBV5-1 with TRBJ2-7; 12 positions match TRBD1. This TCR was recovered from a man between 18 and 29 years old in good health. Sequenced sample: naive CD4+ T cells from blood. The CDR3 spells CASSGGTGGNEQYF. The DNA for the CDR3 is TGCGCCAGCAGCGGCGGGACAGGGGGCAACGAGCAGTACTTC. Full variable domain (remainder filled in from reference TRBV5-1 and TRBJ2-7): KAGVTQTPRYLIKTRGQQVTLSCSPISGHRSVSWYQQTPGQGLQFLFEYFSETQRNKGNFPGRFSGRQFSNSRSEMNVSTLELGDSALYLCASSGGTGGNEQYFGPGTRLTVT.